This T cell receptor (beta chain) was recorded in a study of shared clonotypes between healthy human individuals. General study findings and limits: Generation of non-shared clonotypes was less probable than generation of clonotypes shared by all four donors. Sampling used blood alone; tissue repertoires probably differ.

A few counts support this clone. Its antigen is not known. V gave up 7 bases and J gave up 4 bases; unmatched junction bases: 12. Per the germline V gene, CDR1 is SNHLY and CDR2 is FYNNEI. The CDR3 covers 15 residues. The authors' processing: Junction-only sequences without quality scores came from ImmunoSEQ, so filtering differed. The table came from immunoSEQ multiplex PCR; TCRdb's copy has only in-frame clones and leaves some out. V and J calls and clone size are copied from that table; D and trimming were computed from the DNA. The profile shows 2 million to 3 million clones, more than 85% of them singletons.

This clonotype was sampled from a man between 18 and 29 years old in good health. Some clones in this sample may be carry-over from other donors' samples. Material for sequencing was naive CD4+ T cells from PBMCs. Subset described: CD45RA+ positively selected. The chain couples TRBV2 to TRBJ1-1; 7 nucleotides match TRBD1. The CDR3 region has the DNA TGTGCCAGCAACCGAGCCCGCGCAGGGGGCACTGAAGCTTTCTTT. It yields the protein CASNRARAGGTEAFF. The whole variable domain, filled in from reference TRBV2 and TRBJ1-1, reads EPEVTQTPSHQVTQMGQEVILRCVPISNHLYFYWYRQILGQKVEFLVSFYNNEISEKSEIFDDQFSVERPDGSNFTLKIRSTKLEDSAMYFCASNRARAGGTEAFFGQGTRLTVV.